The entry below describes one T cell receptor (beta chain). In the original workflow: Cell counts per sample came from amplifying reference gene primers. Generated by immunoSEQ multiplex PCR, the TCRdb table keeps only in-frame clones and is missing some. V and J calls and clone size come straight from that table; D and trimming were deduced from the DNA. Of 100,000 to 150,000 clones detected, around 85% appear once; the ten largest clones hold approximately 3%. The sample comes from a study of blood T cell repertoires in COVID-19. Study in general: Researchers got acute and convalescent COVID-19 samples from the United States, Italy and Spain. T cells, B-cell-depleted T cells, or PBMCs supplied cDNA or gDNA.

The CDR3 spans 15 residues. V lost 6 bases and J lost 0; bases outside the gene matches: 3. Germline CDR1 reads SGHTA; CDR2 reads FQGNSA. V and J are TRBV7-2 and TRBJ2-1, with 9 nucleotides matching TRBD1. This clonotype was sampled from a woman older than 75 with COVID-19, enrolled during active disease. Sequencing was done on a sample of peripheral blood. The CDR3 bases are TGTGCCAGCAGGCAGGACAGGGGCTCCTACAATGAGCAGTTCTTC. Encoded protein: CASRQDRGSYNEQFF.